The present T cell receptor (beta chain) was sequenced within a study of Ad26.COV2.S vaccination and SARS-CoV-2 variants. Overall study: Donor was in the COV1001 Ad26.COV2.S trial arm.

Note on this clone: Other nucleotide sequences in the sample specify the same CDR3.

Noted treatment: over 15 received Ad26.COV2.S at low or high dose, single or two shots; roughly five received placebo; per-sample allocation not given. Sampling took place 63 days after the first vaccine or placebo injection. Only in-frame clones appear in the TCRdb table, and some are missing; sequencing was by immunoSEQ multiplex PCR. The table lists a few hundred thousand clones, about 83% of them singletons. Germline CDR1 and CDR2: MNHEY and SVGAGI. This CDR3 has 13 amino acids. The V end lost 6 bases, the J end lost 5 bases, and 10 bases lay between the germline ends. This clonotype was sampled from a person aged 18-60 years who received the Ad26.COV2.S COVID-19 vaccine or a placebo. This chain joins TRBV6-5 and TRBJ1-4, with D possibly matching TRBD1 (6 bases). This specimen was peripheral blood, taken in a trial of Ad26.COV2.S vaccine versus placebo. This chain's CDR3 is CASSRTVNEKLFF. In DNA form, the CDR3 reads TGTGCCAGCAGCCGGACAGTGAATGAAAAACTGTTTTTT.